A single T cell receptor beta chain is shown here with its context. This record comes from a study of blood T cell repertoires in COVID-19. The table came from immunoSEQ multiplex PCR; TCRdb's copy has only in-frame clones and leaves some out. The profile covers 200,000 to 250,000 clones, with around 90% appearing a single time and about 16% taken by the ten largest. Contact with a PCR-confirmed or clinician-diagnosed COVID-19 case occurred within 2 weeks of entry. The CDR3 covers 15 residues. V was trimmed by 4 bases and J by 1 base, leaving 13 bases between them. CDR1 and CDR2 (germline): SGHDN, FVKESK.

This receptor was obtained from a young man who had been exposed to COVID-19. The sample consisted of PBMCs or T cells enriched from blood (not recorded which). This chain uses TRBV14 with TRBJ1-1; D uncertain. CDR3 amino acids: CASSPYGVGNTEAFF. The CDR3 DNA follows: TGTGCCAGCAGCCCCTACGGGGTTGGGAACACTGAAGCTTTCTTT.